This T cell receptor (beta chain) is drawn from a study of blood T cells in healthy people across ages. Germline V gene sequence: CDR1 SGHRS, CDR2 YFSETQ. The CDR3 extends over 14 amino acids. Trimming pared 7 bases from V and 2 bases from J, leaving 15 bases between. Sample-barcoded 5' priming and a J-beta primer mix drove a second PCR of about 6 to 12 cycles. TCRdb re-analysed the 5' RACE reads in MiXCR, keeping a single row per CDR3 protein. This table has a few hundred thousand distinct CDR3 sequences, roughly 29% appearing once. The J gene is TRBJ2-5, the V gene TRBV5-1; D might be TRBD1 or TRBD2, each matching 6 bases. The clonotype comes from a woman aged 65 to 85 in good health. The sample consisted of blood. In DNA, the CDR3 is TGCGCCAGCGAAGTGGGGGGCAGACAAGAGACCCAGTACTTC. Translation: CASEVGGRQETQYF.